Below, 24 T cell receptor beta chains from the same sample are listed, as sequenced in a study of blood T cells in healthy people across ages. Alongside a J-beta primer mix, a sample-barcoded 5' primer served in a second PCR lasting about 6 to 11 cycles. TCRdb reanalysed the 5' RACE reads using MiXCR and keeps one entry per CDR3 protein. Of over 450,000 distinct CDR3 sequences listed, 24% are singletons. The data also belong to a second study, concerning T cells of mothers and their children.

The specimen sequenced was blood. These receptor sequences come from a boy aged 10-17 years in good health.

The chain joins TRBV12-3 or TRBV12-4 to TRBJ1-1, with 7 nucleotides matching TRBD1. Unmatched junction bases numbered 6, after V lost 7 bases and J lost 1 base. The CDR3 is 14 residues long. CDR3 DNA sequence: TGTGCCAGCACCGAGGGACAGACGAACACTGAAGCTTTCTTT. Translating gives CASTEGQTNTEAFF.

The gene calls are TRBV7-9 and TRBJ2-5; weak D call: TRBD1 (5 bases). TRBJ2-7 explains the end of the DNA better; the J call may be wrong. CDR3 size: 17 residues. Germline V lookup: CDR1 SEHNR, CDR2 FQNEAQ (reference sequence). The CDR3 is CASSFTAQVARAYEQYF. The CDR3 DNA sequence: TGTGCCAGCAGCTTCACCGCACAGGTGGCAAGAGCCTACGAGCAGTACTTC.

The chain carries TRBV7-2 and TRBJ2-1, with TRBD2 identical over 8 bases. The CDR3 contains 14 residues. J gave up 9 bases and V 3 bases, and 7 bases lay outside the gene matches. CDR1 and CDR2 from the germline V gene are SGHTA and FQGNSA. In DNA form, the CDR3 reads TGTGCCAGCAGCTTTAGCGGGGTCTCCGTTGAGCAGTTCTTC. Residues: CASSFSGVSVEQFF.

This clonotype was counted between two and nine times. This chain connects TRBV20-1 to TRBJ2-7, with D maybe TRBD1 (5 bases). Trimming left V 2 bases short and J 0 bases short, with 8 bases between. The CDR3 contains 13 residues. In germline, CDR1 is DFQATT, CDR2 SNEGSKA (reference sequence). Here the CDR3 reads CSARPRASYEQYF. CDR3 DNA: TGCAGTGCTAGACCCAGGGCCTCCTACGAGCAGTACTTC.

This chain connects TRBV5-1 to TRBJ2-7; the match to TRBD1 covers 11 bases. V trimming: 0 bases; J trimming: 3 bases; junction bases outside the gene matches: 5. CDR3 length: 16 amino acids. Germline V gene data show CDR1 as SGHRS and CDR2 as YFSETQ. CDR3 sequence reads: CASSLGRGTGGYEQYF. The CDR3 nucleotides read TGCGCCAGCAGCTTGGGTCGCGGGACAGGGGGCTACGAGCAGTACTTC.

This chain connects TRBV9 to TRBJ2-3; D is perhaps TRBD2 (5 bases). Germline V gene sequence: CDR1 SGDLS, CDR2 YYNGEE. With 0 bases removed from V and 2 bases from J, the gap between germline ends came to 13 bases. The CDR3 loop spans 16 amino acids. The CDR3: CASSVGRGFITDTQYF. CDR3 bases: TGTGCCAGCAGCGTAGGTCGGGGATTCATCACAGATACGCAGTATTTT.

The chain employs TRBV20-1 and TRBJ2-5, with 12 bases that match TRBD2. Trimming removed 8 bases from V and 4 bases from J; junction bases left unmatched: 11. Per the germline V gene, CDR1 is DFQATT and CDR2 is SNEGSKA (reference sequence). The CDR3 spans 15 residues. DNA for the CDR3: TGCAGTATCGGGACTCTGACTAGCGGGAGAGAGACCCAGTACTTC. Protein: CSIGTLTSGRETQYF.

This clonotype was counted at least ten times. The chain has TRBV28 and TRBJ2-5, with 13 bases that match TRBD2. V was clipped by 4 bases and J by 1 base; unmatched bases: 9. The CDR3 spans 18 residues. The germline V gene encodes CDR1 MDHEN and CDR2 SYDVKM. The CDR3 DNA reads as TGTGCCAGCAGTTCCGGACTAGCGGGGGATACGCTCCAAGAGACCCAGTACTTC. Protein: CASSSGLAGDTLQETQYF.

This clonotype was detected a few times. The CDR3 is CASSYSTGETQYF. CDR3 nucleotides: TGTGCCAGCAGTTACTCGACCGGAGAGACCCAGTACTTC. The rearrangement uses TRBV6-5 and TRBJ2-5, with D uncertain. This CDR3 region has 13 residues. V lost 0 bases to trimming and J lost 4 bases, with 6 bases between them. In germline, CDR1 is MNHEY, CDR2 SVGAGI.

This clonotype was counted between two and nine times. This rearrangement joins TRBV2 to TRBJ2-7; D possibly uses TRBD1 or TRBD2 (7 bases each). CDR3 size: 14 residues. Looked up from germline, CDR1 is SNHLY and CDR2 is FYNNEI. V lost 9 bases and J lost 0, with 15 bases in between. The DNA for the CDR3 is TGTGCCAGGGGGGGGACAGAGAACTCCTACGAGCAGTACTTC. It translates to CARGGTENSYEQYF.

This clonotype came up a few times. This sequence joins TRBV11-1 and TRBJ2-1, with 11 bases matching TRBD2. Germline V lookup: CDR1 SGHAT, CDR2 FQDESV (reference sequence). With 2 bases clipped from V and 2 bases from J, the junction kept 5 bases outside the gene matches. The CDR3 totals 17 residues. The chain's CDR3 is CASSLLTSGVAYNEQFF. The CDR3 DNA sequence: TGTGCCAGCAGCTTATTGACTAGCGGGGTCGCCTACAATGAGCAGTTCTTC.

This chain uses TRBV4-3 with TRBJ2-3, with a weak D call TRBD2 (9 bases). V lost 0 bases and J 7 bases, leaving 20 bases between the germline ends. Germline V gene lookup returns CDR1 LGHNA and CDR2 YSLEER. The CDR3 contains 17 residues. CDR3 amino acids: CASSQESLAGTGHTQYF. The CDR3 nucleotides read TGCGCCAGCAGCCAAGAGTCTCTAGCGGGGACAGGTCATACGCAGTATTTT.

The rearrangement uses TRBV7-8 and TRBJ2-5, with no clear D. The germline V and J ends were trimmed by 7 bases and 5 bases, with 11 bases remaining between them. CDR3 size: 12 residues. Per germline, CDR1 SGHVS and CDR2 FQNEAQ. The CDR3 DNA reads TGTGCCAGCACCCCGATCCGGGAGACCCAGTACTTC. This codes for CASTPIRETQYF.

This chain links TRBV9 with TRBJ1-6; D is possibly TRBD1 (5 bases). The CDR3 totals 16 residues. V was clipped by 4 bases and J by 5 bases, with 16 bases between them. Germline assignment: CDR1 SGDLS and CDR2 YYNGEE. CDR3 region: CASSPGRRGHNSPLHF. CDR3 DNA sequence: TGTGCCAGCAGCCCGGGACGACGGGGACATAATTCACCCCTCCACTTT. Full variable domain (missing parts from reference TRBV9 and TRBJ1-6): DSGVTQTPKHLITATGQRVTLRCSPRSGDLSVYWYQQSLDQGLQFLIQYYNGEERAKGNILERFSAQQFPDLHSELNLSSLELGDSALYFCASSPGRRGHNSPLHFGNGTRLTVT.

This chain joins TRBV5-1 and TRBJ2-3; D gene ambiguous. This CDR3 is 13 amino acids long. The ends were cut back, 1 base at V and 5 bases at J, with 8 bases in the middle. In germline, CDR1 is SGHRS, CDR2 YFSETQ. CDR3 in amino acids: CASSLSRLDTQYF. DNA of the CDR3: TGCGCCAGCAGCTTGTCGAGGTTAGATACGCAGTATTTT.

This clonotype came up once. The chain uses TRBV6-1 and TRBJ2-7, with TRBD2 matching over 8 bases. The CDR3 contains 15 residues. Germline V gene lookup returns CDR1 MNHNS and CDR2 SASEGT. Germline trimming cut 3 bases from V and 2 bases from J; bases unmatched to any gene: 6. The CDR3 coding sequence is TGTGCCAGCAGTGACCCGGGACTAGTTCCCTACGAGCAGTACTTC. This codes for CASSDPGLVPYEQYF.

The V gene is TRBV27, the J gene TRBJ2-5; 10 bases fit TRBD2. The J call is doubtful: the DNA matches TRBJ2-7 better. CDR3 size: 14 residues. Germline CDR1 reads MNHEY; CDR2 reads SMNVEV (reference sequence). The CDR3 DNA is TGTGCCAGCAGCGGACTAGCGGAATCCTACGAGCAGTACTTC. Translating gives CASSGLAESYEQYF.

The V call is TRBV5-1, the J call TRBJ2-1, with TRBD2 matching over 16 bases. CDR3 length equals 16 residues. Germline trimming cut 4 bases from V and 7 bases from J; bases unmatched to any gene: 5. Germline CDR1 and CDR2: SGHRS and YFSETQ. CDR3: CASSEGTSGGENEQFF. CDR3 in DNA: TGCGCCAGCAGCGAGGGGACTAGCGGGGGGGAGAATGAGCAGTTCTTC.

J is TRBJ1-2 and V is TRBV27; no clear D gene. The CDR3 covers 14 residues. V gave up 3 bases and J gave up 8 bases, with 16 bases separating them. The V gene's germline CDR1 is MNHEY and CDR2 SMNVEV (reference sequence). CDR3 nucleotides: TGTGCCAGCAGTTTGACGTCGGGGTCGCAGGGCTACACCTTC. The encoded protein is CASSLTSGSQGYTF.

The chain carries TRBV25-1 and TRBJ1-4, with 7 bases aligning to TRBD1. The CDR3 is 14 residues long. Germline CDR1 is MGHDK and CDR2 is SYGVNS. The V segment lost 5 bases and the J segment 7 bases; nucleotides outside the gene matches: 7. In DNA form, the CDR3 reads TGTGCCAGCAGTTTCAGGGGGGGCGTTGAAAAACTGTTTTTT. Translation gives CASSFRGGVEKLFF.

The rearrangement uses TRBV19 and TRBJ1-1, with D perhaps TRBD1 (6 bases). Per the germline V gene, CDR1 is LNHDA and CDR2 is SQIVND (reference sequence). The germline V and J ends were trimmed by 2 bases and 11 bases, with 18 bases remaining between them. The CDR3 has 14 amino acids. The CDR3 protein is CASSIQGWDTGAFF. The CDR3 DNA is TGTGCCAGTAGTATACAGGGATGGGACACTGGGGCTTTCTTT.

The chain recombines TRBV4-3 with TRBJ2-7; D possibly uses TRBD1 or TRBD2 (5 bases each). V was pared by 3 bases and J by 3 bases, with 18 bases between. The CDR3 loop spans 16 amino acids. Germline V gene lookup returns CDR1 LGHNA and CDR2 YSLEER. The CDR3 is CASSQPTGTDFYEQYF. In DNA, the CDR3 is TGCGCCAGCAGCCAGCCTACCGGGACGGACTTCTACGAGCAGTACTTC.

The V call is TRBV29-1, the J call TRBJ2-3, with 10 bases matching TRBD2. J was trimmed by 0 bases and V by 6 bases; bases with no gene match: 6. Germline CDR1 SQVTM, CDR2 ANQGSEA. This CDR3 is 15 amino acids long. In nucleotides, the CDR3 is TGCAGCGTGGTACTAGCGGGACGTAGCACAGATACGCAGTATTTT. It is translated as CSVVLAGRSTDTQYF.

This sequence joins TRBV6-5 and TRBJ2-3; D remains unclear. The V gene lost 4 bases and the J gene lost 3 bases, with 17 bases spanning the gap. Looked up from germline, CDR1 is MNHEY and CDR2 is SVGAGI. The CDR3 length is 16 residues. The CDR3 spells CASSFGPQIVTDTQYF. The CDR3 coding sequence is TGTGCCAGCAGTTTCGGACCTCAAATCGTTACAGATACGCAGTATTTT.